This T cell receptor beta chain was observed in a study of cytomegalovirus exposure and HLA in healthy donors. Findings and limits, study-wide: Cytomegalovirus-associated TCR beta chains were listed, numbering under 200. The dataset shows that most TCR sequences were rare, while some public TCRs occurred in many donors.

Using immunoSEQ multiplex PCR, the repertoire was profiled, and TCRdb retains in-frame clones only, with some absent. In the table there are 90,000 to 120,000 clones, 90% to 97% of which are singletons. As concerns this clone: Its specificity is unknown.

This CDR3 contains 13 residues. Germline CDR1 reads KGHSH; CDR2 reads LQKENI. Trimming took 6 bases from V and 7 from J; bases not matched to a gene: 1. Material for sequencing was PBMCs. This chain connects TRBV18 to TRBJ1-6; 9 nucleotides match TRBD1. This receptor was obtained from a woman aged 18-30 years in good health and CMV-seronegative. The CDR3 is CASSDRGNSPLHF. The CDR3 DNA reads TGTGCCAGCTCCGACAGGGGGAATTCACCCCTCCACTTT.